The clone carrying this T cell receptor (beta chain) was observed a handful of times. Authors' data handling: Amplification of reference gene primers was used by the study to estimate nucleated cell counts. TCRdb's copy holds only in-frame clones and misses some; the assay was immunoSEQ multiplex PCR. That table supplies the V and J calls and clone size; D and trimming were determined from the DNA. Of 45,000 to 70,000 clones listed, around 81% are singletons. This entry is derived from a study of blood T cell repertoires in COVID-19. At the level of the study: The cDNA or gDNA used as material had been derived from T cells, B-cell-depleted T cells, or PBMCs.

Germline V gene data show CDR1 as LNHDA and CDR2 as SQIVND (reference sequence). This CDR3 is built from 22 residues. Trimming took 5 bases from V and 0 from J, leaving 32 bases between them. V gene TRBV19 combines with J gene TRBJ2-4, with a tentative D call TRBD2 (10 bases). The clonotype originates from a woman aged 80 or older with active or convalescent COVID-19. Sequenced material: peripheral blood. CDR3 residues: CASSLTGGFSLAGGLAKNIQYF. In nucleotides, the CDR3 is TGTGCCAGTAGTCTCACAGGGGGCTTCTCATTAGCGGGGGGACTAGCCAAAAACATTCAGTACTTC.